This record covers a single T cell receptor beta chain. The target antigen is unknown. CD4+ T cells that had been cultured provided DNA sequenced with the Oncomine TCR Beta short-read assay. A single record per CDR3 protein comes from TCRdb applying MiXCR to the PCR reads. This sample has about 14,000 distinct CDR3 sequences, with approximately 62% found just once. Germline CDR1 is ENHRY and CDR2 is SYGVKD. The CDR3 contains 12 residues. V shed 11 bases and J 3 bases; nucleotides not matched to a gene: 5. The sample comes from a study of vaccination and CD4 T cells after COVID-19. Study background: The convalescents, six males and four females, included two who were Hispanic. Study-level findings and limits: 304 of 307 vaccine-specific clones from convalescent patients were spike mono-reactive.

Treatment described: roughly 10-day PBMC culture with coronavirus spike peptide pools or control peptides (ViraFEST assay). March to December 2020 was the span of positive PCR dates, which predated US Alpha, Beta and Delta variants. Upon completion of under 12 days of culture, CD4+ T cells were isolated via negative selection. The rearrangement links TRBV10-3 to TRBJ2-7, with 9 bases aligning to TRBD1. The source material was CD4+ T cells from blood, cultured in vitro. The source of this sequence is a human donor who had recovered from COVID-19. This CDR3 is CASWTGDYEQYF. The CDR3 coding sequence is TGTGCCTCCTGGACAGGGGACTACGAGCAGTACTTC.